The 25 T cell receptor beta chains below come from one sample, sequenced in a study of beta chain features in type 1 diabetes. The isolated RNA, all of it, was reverse transcribed, so expressed TCRB transcripts were what got sequenced. Libraries were prepared by immunoSEQ multiplex PCR; TCRdb keeps only in-frame clonotypes and omits some of them. Among some 44,000 clones, approximately 48% were seen once, and the ten largest hold 0.2% to 0.3%. Specimen: stem cell memory CD4+ T cells from blood. These receptor sequences come from a woman aged 25 to 39 in good health.

This rearrangement joins TRBV5-1 to TRBJ1-1; 7 nucleotides align to TRBD1. J lost 3 bases, V lost 4 bases, and 6 bases had no gene match. Per germline, CDR1 SGHRS and CDR2 YFSETQ. The length of the CDR3 is 14 residues. The CDR3 sequence is CASSEGGSDTEAFF. The CDR3 nucleotides read TGCGCCAGCAGCGAAGGGGGCTCCGACACTGAAGCTTTCTTT.

In DNA, the CDR3 is TGTGCCAGCAGTTTCGTACAGGGGGGATCCTACGAGCAGTACTTC. Protein sequence: CASSFVQGGSYEQYF. V is TRBV28 and J is TRBJ2-7; 8 nucleotides agree with TRBD1. The germline CDR1 and CDR2 sequences are MDHEN and SYDVKM. V gave up 3 bases and J gave up 1 base; unmatched junction bases: 5. The length of the CDR3 is 15 residues.

The chain recombines TRBV29-1 with TRBJ2-3; 8 bases fit TRBD2. The CDR3 loop spans 15 amino acids. V shed 6 bases and J 3 bases; nucleotides not matched to a gene: 11. The germline gives CDR1 SQVTM, CDR2 ANQGSEA. The CDR3 here is CSVGSTGGKTDTQYF. The CDR3 nucleotides are TGCAGCGTGGGAAGTACGGGAGGGAAGACAGATACGCAGTATTTT.

This chain links TRBV4-3 with TRBJ2-1; 9 positions agree with TRBD2. Germline V gene sequence: CDR1 LGHNA, CDR2 YSLEER. The CDR3 consists of 22 residues. J lost 7 bases, V lost 0 bases, and 25 bases had no gene match. CDR3 sequence (DNA): TGCGCCAGCAGCCAAGATGTGAGCGACACCTCGGTTTGGCGGGAGGGCATTAATGAGCAGTTCTTC. As protein: CASSQDVSDTSVWREGINEQFF.

The chain combines TRBV30 with TRBJ1-2; D is unresolved. CDR1 is GTSNPN and CDR2 is SVGIG in the germline V gene (reference sequence). The V end was cut by 1 base, the J end by 8 bases, with 11 bases between. The CDR3 contains 12 residues. CDR3 region: CAWSGPPGGYTF. The CDR3, as DNA: TGTGCCTGGAGTGGTCCCCCCGGGGGCTACACCTTC.

There are a few counts of this clone. The chain is built from TRBV7-2 and TRBJ1-3, with 7 bases identical to TRBD1. From germline, CDR1 is SGHTA and CDR2 FQGNSA. This CDR3 comprises 15 residues. With V trimmed by 3 bases and J by 2 bases, 4 bases remained unmatched. The CDR3 reads CASSFHQGAGNTIYF. The CDR3, as DNA: TGTGCCAGCAGCTTTCACCAGGGGGCTGGAAACACCATATATTTT.

The chain combines TRBV5-1 with TRBJ2-1, with TRBD1 matching over 9 bases. Losses at the gene ends were 7 bases for V and 7 bases for J; bases not matched to a gene: 3. The CDR3 is 12 residues long. Per the germline V gene, CDR1 is SGHRS and CDR2 is YFSETQ. The CDR3 loop is CASGTGLNEQFF. As DNA, the CDR3 is TGCGCCAGCGGGACAGGGCTGAATGAGCAGTTCTTC.

The chain combines TRBV7-2 with TRBJ2-5, with D possibly TRBD2 on 5 matching bases. The DNA matches TRBJ2-7 better at its end, which makes the J call doubtful. The length of the CDR3 is 15 residues. Germline values: CDR1 SGHTA, CDR2 FQGNSA. CDR3 sequence reads: CASSNTEAAYYEQYF. The CDR3 DNA is TGTGCCAGCAGCAATACCGAAGCGGCCTACTACGAGCAGTACTTC.

This clone has a single count. J is TRBJ1-2 and V is TRBV9; 8 nucleotides align to TRBD1. Germline values: CDR1 SGDLS, CDR2 YYNGEE. The CDR3 length is 14 residues. Trimming at V came to 6 bases and at J to 6 bases, leaving 10 bases not matched to a gene. CDR3 DNA sequence: TGTGCCAGCACCAAGGGACAGGCGCTAAATGGCTACACCTTC. Residues: CASTKGQALNGYTF.

There are a few counts of this clone. The J gene is TRBJ2-5, the V gene TRBV7-9; 7 positions match TRBD2. Germline lookup yields CDR1 SEHNR and CDR2 FQNEAQ (reference sequence). This CDR3 has 15 residues. The V segment lost 0 bases and the J segment 6 bases; nucleotides outside the gene matches: 7. The CDR3 loop is CASSLARAGAQTQYF. CDR3 DNA: TGTGCCAGCAGCTTAGCGCGGGCGGGAGCACAGACCCAGTACTTC.

This clone was seen more than once but under ten times. V and J are TRBV7-2 and TRBJ2-3, with D possibly matching TRBD2 (5 bases). Trimming left V 0 bases short and J 8 bases short, with 12 bases between. CDR3 length equals 14 residues. The V gene's germline CDR1 is SGHTA and CDR2 FQGNSA. The CDR3 DNA follows: TGTGCCAGCAGCTTAGCGGCCGGGATGGGTACGCAGTATTTT. Translation: CASSLAAGMGTQYF. The full variable domain, rest sourced from reference TRBV7-2 and TRBJ2-3, is GAGVSQSPSNKVTEKGKDVELRCDPISGHTALYWYRQSLGQGLEFLIYFQGNSAPDKSGLPSDRFSAERTGGSVSTLTIQRTQQEDSAVYLCASSLAAGMGTQYFGPGTRLTVL.

As regards this clone: The junction differs from germline at one of its ends, possibly a read error. This sequence joins TRBV20-1 and TRBJ2-5; tentative D call: TRBD1 (6 bases). Germline V gene lookup returns CDR1 DFQATT and CDR2 SNEGSKA (reference sequence). The CDR3 covers 8 residues. This CDR3 is CSAQGRDF. CDR3 nucleotides: TGCAGTGCACAGGGTCGAGACTTC.

The chain carries TRBV7-9 and TRBJ1-2; 7 bases line up with TRBD1. The CDR3 is 13 residues long. The V and J ends lost 3 bases and 4 bases, in that order; junction bases with no gene match: 2. Germline CDR1 is SEHNR and CDR2 is FQNEAQ (reference sequence). The CDR3 loop reads CASSFGQAYGYTF. In DNA, the CDR3 is TGTGCCAGCAGCTTCGGACAGGCCTATGGCTACACCTTC.

CDR3 in amino acids: CASSLVGRQPQHF. In nucleotides, the CDR3 is TGTGCCAGCAGCTTAGTGGGCCGTCAGCCCCAGCATTTT. The chain links TRBV7-9 to TRBJ1-5; D remains unclear. This CDR3 contains 13 residues. The germline CDR1 and CDR2 sequences are SEHNR and FQNEAQ (reference sequence). V was trimmed by 1 base and J by 6 bases, leaving 7 bases between them. Supplemented by reference TRBV7-9 and TRBJ1-5, the full variable domain reads DTGVSQNPRHKITKRGQNVTFRCDPISEHNRLYWYRQTLGQGPEFLTYFQNEAQLEKSRLLSDRFSAERPKGSFSTLEIQRTEQGDSAMYLCASSLVGRQPQHFGDGTRLSIL.

This chain links TRBV19 with TRBJ2-3; D not certain. CDR3 length: 15 amino acids. V lost 6 bases and J lost 2, with 15 bases in between. Germline V gene data show CDR1 as LNHDA and CDR2 as SQIVND (reference sequence). CDR3 bases: TGTGCCAGTAGAAGCCTCCACGTATCCACAGATACGCAGTATTTT. It specifies CASRSLHVSTDTQYF.

The rearrangement joins TRBV19 to TRBJ2-3; D might be TRBD1 (6 bases). Germline loops: CDR1 LNHDA, CDR2 SQIVND (reference sequence). The CDR3 loop spans 14 amino acids. Trimming took off 6 bases at V and 1 base at J, with 11 bases between the two ends. Here the CDR3 reads CASRKQGGTDTQYF. In nucleotides, the CDR3 is TGTGCCAGTAGAAAACAGGGTGGCACAGATACGCAGTATTTT.

The V and J genes are TRBV28 and TRBJ2-1; D remains unclear. The CDR3 loop spans 12 amino acids. The germline V gene encodes CDR1 MDHEN and CDR2 SYDVKM. Trimming cost V 1 base and J 10 bases, with 8 bases left between them. The CDR3 loop reads CASSLLGDEQFF. DNA for the CDR3: TGTGCCAGCAGTTTATTAGGAGACGAGCAGTTCTTC. The full variable domain, in which reference TRBV28 and TRBJ2-1 provide the parts outside the CDR3, is DVKVTQSSRYLVKRTGEKVFLECVQDMDHENMFWYRQDPGLGLRLIYFSYDVKMKEKGDIPEGYSVSREKKERFSLILESASTNQTSMYLCASSLLGDEQFFGPGTRLTVL.

V usage is TRBV28 and J usage is TRBJ2-3, with 8 bases aligning to TRBD1. In germline, CDR1 is MDHEN, CDR2 SYDVKM. This CDR3 contains 15 residues. Germline trimming cut 2 bases from V and 4 bases from J; bases unmatched to any gene: 5. The CDR3 is CASSLDRGVPDTQYF. The CDR3 DNA reads as TGTGCCAGCAGTTTAGACAGGGGCGTCCCAGATACGCAGTATTTT.

The chain couples TRBV4-3 to TRBJ2-2, with D possibly being TRBD1 (5 bases). Germline V lookup: CDR1 LGHNA, CDR2 YSLEER. The length of the CDR3 is 16 residues. V dropped 0 bases and J dropped 5 bases, with 13 bases sitting between them. The CDR3 nucleotides are TGCGCCAGCAGCCAAGACAGCCAGGGATGGACCGGGGAGCTGTTTTTT. Protein product: CASSQDSQGWTGELFF.

The rearrangement links TRBV19 to TRBJ2-5; D is possibly TRBD2 (6 bases). Trimming removed 4 bases at V and 5 bases at J, with 17 bases between. In germline, CDR1 is LNHDA, CDR2 SQIVND (reference sequence). This CDR3 contains 15 residues. CDR3 DNA sequence: TGTGCCAGTAGTAGACCCCGGGACGCGGGGGAGACCCAGTACTTC. Its protein is CASSRPRDAGETQYF.

The chain employs TRBV29-1 and TRBJ2-5; TRBD2 aligns across 7 bases. The germline gives CDR1 SQVTM, CDR2 ANQGSEA. Trimming cost V 2 bases and J 1 base; bases outside gene matches: 4. This CDR3 has 14 residues. CDR3 sequence reads: CSVERGSSQETQYF. The DNA of the CDR3 is TGCAGCGTTGAACGCGGGAGCTCCCAAGAGACCCAGTACTTC. The full variable domain, with the rest looked up from reference TRBV29-1 and TRBJ2-5, is SAVISQKPSRDICQRGTSLTIQCQVDSQVTMMFWYRQQPGQSLTLIATANQGSEATYESGFVIDKFPISRPNLTFSTLTVSNMSPEDSSIYLCSVERGSSQETQYFGPGTRLLVL.

CDR3 sequence reads: CASSRVGGSNQPQHF. Written as DNA, the CDR3 is TGTGCCAGCAGCCGAGTCGGGGGGAGCAATCAGCCCCAGCATTTT. The rearrangement uses TRBV7-9 and TRBJ1-5, with a weak D call TRBD1 (5 bases). Trimming cost V 5 bases and J 1 base, with 12 bases left between them. The germline V gene encodes CDR1 SEHNR and CDR2 FQNEAQ (reference sequence). This CDR3 contains 15 residues.

V is TRBV25-1 and J is TRBJ2-7; weak D call: TRBD1 (6 bases). CDR1 MGHDK and CDR2 SYGVNS come from the germline V gene. The CDR3 is 15 residues long. V lost 5 bases, J lost 9 bases, and 23 bases lay in between. Here the CDR3 reads CASSTFLQGPAGQYF. CDR3 bases: TGTGCCAGCAGTACCTTCCTTCAGGGGCCCGCCGGGCAGTACTTC.

The V and J genes are TRBV28 and TRBJ2-1; 7 bases are shared with TRBD2. CDR3 length equals 16 residues. Trimming cost V 5 bases and J 3 bases; bases outside gene matches: 10. The germline V gene encodes CDR1 MDHEN and CDR2 SYDVKM. The CDR3 spells CASSPSGTTFYNEQFF. In DNA form, the CDR3 reads TGTGCCAGCAGTCCCTCAGGGACTACATTCTACAATGAGCAGTTCTTC.

The V gene is TRBV28, the J gene TRBJ2-4, with a possible D match to TRBD2 (5 bases). Between the trimmed V and J ends, which lost 7 bases and 0 bases, there was a span of 19 bases. CDR3 size: 17 residues. The germline gives CDR1 MDHEN, CDR2 SYDVKM. This chain's CDR3 is CASTGTRGYLAKNIQYF. The CDR3 region has the DNA TGTGCCAGCACCGGCACCCGGGGTTACCTAGCCAAAAACATTCAGTACTTC. The variable domain in full, completed from reference TRBV28 and TRBJ2-4, reads DVKVTQSSRYLVKRTGEKVFLECVQDMDHENMFWYRQDPGLGLRLIYFSYDVKMKEKGDIPEGYSVSREKKERFSLILESASTNQTSMYLCASTGTRGYLAKNIQYFGAGTRLSVL.